This paragraph reports one T cell receptor beta chain. The antigen is unknown. Germline assignment: CDR1 SGHNT and CDR2 YYREEE (reference sequence). The V end was cut by 2 bases, the J end by 3 bases, with 9 bases between. The CDR3 has 13 amino acids. The data derive from a study of cytomegalovirus exposure and HLA in healthy donors. General study results and limits: Later analysis identified a missense DCLRE1C variant that was linked to TCR beta V- and J-gene trimming. Researchers catalogued some 160 TCR beta chains as cytomegalovirus-associated.

The PCR had 60 Vbeta and 13 Jbeta primers. Produced via immunoSEQ multiplex PCR; TCRdb's table is partial and in-frame only. The sample holds about 160,000 clones. The sequenced sample consisted of PBMCs. The TCR originated in a man aged 25-40 years in good health and CMV-seronegative. The rearrangement links TRBV5-4 to TRBJ2-7, with D possibly being TRBD2 (6 bases). CDR3 residues: CASSFGRIYEQYF. The DNA for the CDR3 is TGTGCCAGCAGCTTTGGGAGGATCTACGAGCAGTACTTC.